This T cell receptor (beta chain) came from a study of blood T cell repertoires in COVID-19. Study-level information: Italy, Spain and the United States were the sources of the convalescent and acute COVID-19 samples. Sources were T cells, B-cell-depleted T cells, or PBMCs; the material itself was cDNA or gDNA.

J was trimmed by 11 bases and V by 3 bases; bases with no gene match: 9. This CDR3 has 14 amino acids. CDR1 and CDR2 from the germline V gene are SQVTM and ANQGSEA. Original methodology: For nucleated cells, counts were estimated from reference gene primer amplification. The method was immunoSEQ multiplex PCR; TCRdb's version includes in-frame clones alone and lacks a portion of them. That table is the source of V, J and clone size, and D and trimming were worked out from the DNA. Of under 150,000 clones listed, about 85% are singletons. The chain has TRBV29-1 and TRBJ1-3; 11 bases line up with TRBD1. This sequence was found in a man aged 65 to 85 with acute or convalescent COVID-19. The specimen was peripheral blood. As DNA, the CDR3 is TGCAGCGTTGACTTGCGGACAGGGGGCGCCGCCATATATTTT. This translates into CSVDLRTGGAAIYF.